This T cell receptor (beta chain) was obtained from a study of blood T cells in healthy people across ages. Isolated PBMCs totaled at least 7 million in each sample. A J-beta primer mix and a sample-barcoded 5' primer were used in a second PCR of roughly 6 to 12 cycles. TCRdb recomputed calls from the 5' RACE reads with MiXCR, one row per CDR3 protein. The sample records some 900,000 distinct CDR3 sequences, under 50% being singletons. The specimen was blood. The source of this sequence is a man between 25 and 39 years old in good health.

CDR3 protein: CASSLGAGVPNEKLFF. CDR3 in DNA: TGCGCCAGCAGCTTGGGCGCAGGGGTGCCTAATGAAAAACTGTTTTTT. The chain employs TRBV5-1 and TRBJ1-4, with D possibly matching TRBD1 (6 bases). CDR1 is SGHRS, CDR2 YFSETQ, per germline. Trimming took 0 bases from V and 3 from J, leaving 12 bases between them. The CDR3 extends over 16 amino acids.